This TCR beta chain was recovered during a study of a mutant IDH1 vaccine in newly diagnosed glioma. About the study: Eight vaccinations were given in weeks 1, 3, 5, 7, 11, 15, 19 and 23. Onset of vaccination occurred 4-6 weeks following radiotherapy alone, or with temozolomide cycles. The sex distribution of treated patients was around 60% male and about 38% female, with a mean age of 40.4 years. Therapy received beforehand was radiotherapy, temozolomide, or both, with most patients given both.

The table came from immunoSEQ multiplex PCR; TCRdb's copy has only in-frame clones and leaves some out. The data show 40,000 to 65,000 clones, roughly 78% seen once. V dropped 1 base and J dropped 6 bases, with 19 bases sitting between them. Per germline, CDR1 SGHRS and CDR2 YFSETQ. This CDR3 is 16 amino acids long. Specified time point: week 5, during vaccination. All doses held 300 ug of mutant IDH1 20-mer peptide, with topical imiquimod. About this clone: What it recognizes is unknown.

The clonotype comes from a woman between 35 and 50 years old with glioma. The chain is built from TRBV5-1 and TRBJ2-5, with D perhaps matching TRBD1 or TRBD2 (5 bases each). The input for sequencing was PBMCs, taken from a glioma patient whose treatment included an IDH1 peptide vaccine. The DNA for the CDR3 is TGCGCCAGCAGCTTGACCTCCTGGGACGGTGGGAAGACCCAGTACTTC. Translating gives CASSLTSWDGGKTQYF.